The 22 T cell receptor beta chains below all came from one sample that was sequenced in a study of sequential checkpoint blockade in melanoma. Regarding treatment: randomized to nivolumab then ipilimumab (arm A) or the reverse (arm B). Here immunoSEQ multiplex PCR was the method, and the copy in TCRdb shows in-frame clones only, minus some. The data hold some 10,000 clones, with approximately 70% observed a single time. Sequenced material: CD8+ T cells sorted from blood (inferred from file names), taken from a patient given nivolumab and ipilimumab in sequence. Receptors were obtained from a human donor with melanoma.

The table lists this clone with a count of one. The sample carries other DNA sequences with the same CDR3. V is TRBV7-9 and J is TRBJ2-1; 9 bases map to TRBD1. CDR1 is SEHNR, CDR2 FQNEAQ, per germline (reference sequence). Trimming took 5 bases from V and 0 from J; bases not matched to a gene: 2. The CDR3 runs to 15 residues. The CDR3 coding sequence is TGTGCCAGCAGCCCACAGGGGGCCTCCTACAATGAGCAGTTCTTC. Protein: CASSPQGASYNEQFF. The full variable domain, in which reference TRBV7-9 and TRBJ2-1 provide the parts outside the CDR3, is DTGVSQNPRHKITKRGQNVTFRCDPISEHNRLYWYRQTLGQGPEFLTYFQNEAQLEKSRLLSDRFSAERPKGSFSTLEIQRTEQGDSAMYLCASSPQGASYNEQFFGPGTRLTVL.

The J gene is TRBJ1-2, the V gene TRBV6-4; D not certain. Germline-derived CDR1 and CDR2 are MRHNA and SNTAGT. Trimming cost V 0 bases and J 4 bases, with 12 bases left between them. This CDR3 region has 15 residues. The CDR3 reads CASSDSQEASYGYTF. The CDR3 coding sequence is TGTGCCAGCAGTGACTCCCAGGAGGCGTCCTATGGCTACACCTTC.

V usage is TRBV5-6 and J usage is TRBJ2-1; TRBD2 is a possible D gene (6 bases). The V end was cut by 5 bases, the J end by 3 bases, with 9 bases between. Germline CDR1 is SGHDT and CDR2 is YYEEEE. The CDR3 is 13 amino acids. CDR3 sequence (DNA): TGTGCCAGCAGTTTAGCGGACTACAATGAGCAGTTCTTC. As protein: CASSLADYNEQFF.

Relative to its sample, this clone is medium-sized. The CDR3 region is CASRERAGGPDEQFF. CDR3 bases: TGTGCCAGTAGGGAGCGAGCGGGAGGGCCTGATGAGCAGTTCTTC. The rearrangement joins TRBV19 to TRBJ2-1, with 10 bases identical to TRBD2. Looked up from germline, CDR1 is LNHDA and CDR2 is SQIVND (reference sequence). The CDR3 covers 15 residues. V lost 6 bases and J lost 8; bases outside the gene matches: 10. The variable domain in full, completed from reference TRBV19 and TRBJ2-1, reads DGGITQSPKYLFRKEGQNVTLSCEQNLNHDAMYWYRQDPGQGLRLIYYSQIVNDFQKGDIAEGYSVSREKKESFPLTVTSAQKNPTAFYLCASRERAGGPDEQFFGPGTRLTVL.

This clone was counted a few times. The chain carries TRBV7-9 and TRBJ1-2; maybe TRBD1 (5 bases). Germline V gene lookup returns CDR1 SEHNR and CDR2 FQNEAQ (reference sequence). Trimming removed 5 bases from V and 5 bases from J, with 12 bases in between. This CDR3 has 13 residues. CDR3 loop: CASSQRTRYGYTF. The CDR3 DNA follows: TGTGCCAGCAGCCAACGGACAAGATATGGCTACACCTTC.

In its sample, this clone was seen once. The V and J genes are TRBV27 and TRBJ1-1; D remains ambiguous. Germline lookup yields CDR1 MNHEY and CDR2 SMNVEV (reference sequence). The V and J ends lost 3 bases and 4 bases respectively, with 9 bases between them. The CDR3 runs 13 residues. The CDR3: CASSFGGGTEAFF. For the CDR3, the DNA is TGTGCCAGCAGTTTTGGAGGTGGCACTGAAGCTTTCTTT.

This chain connects TRBV14 to TRBJ2-7; D may be TRBD2 (6 bases). V lost 4 bases and J lost 4, with 14 bases in between. The V gene's germline CDR1 is SGHDN and CDR2 FVKESK. This CDR3 has 14 residues. CDR3 loop: CASSPSVSGYEQYF. The CDR3 DNA follows: TGTGCCAGCAGCCCTAGCGTTAGCGGATACGAGCAGTACTTC.

This sequence joins TRBV9 and TRBJ2-5; D uncertain. V was pared by 3 bases and J by 7 bases, with 13 bases between. The germline CDR1 and CDR2 sequences are SGDLS and YYNGEE. This CDR3 region has 13 residues. In DNA form, the CDR3 reads TGTGCCAGCAGCGAAGACAATTTCGGGACCCAGTACTTC. It yields the protein CASSEDNFGTQYF.

This clone was recorded only once. The V and J genes are TRBV7-8 and TRBJ2-5, with TRBD1 matching 10 bases. V was clipped by 0 bases and J by 4 bases; unmatched bases: 5. The CDR3 is 16 residues long. Germline V CDR1 and CDR2: SGHVS, FQNEAQ. CDR3 region: CASSLAPGQGIETQYF. The CDR3 nucleotides read TGTGCCAGCAGCTTAGCTCCGGGACAGGGGATAGAGACCCAGTACTTC.

This sequence joins TRBV12-5 and TRBJ1-2, with no clear D. V was shortened by 1 base and J by 1 base, with 7 bases between the two germline ends. The germline CDR1 and CDR2 sequences are LGHNT and FRNRAP. CDR3 length: 14 residues. The CDR3 protein is CASGLAQSNYGYTF. CDR3 coding DNA: TGTGCTAGTGGTTTGGCACAGAGTAACTATGGCTACACCTTC.

The sample holds one count of this clone. The V and J genes are TRBV19 and TRBJ2-4; a weak D match, TRBD2 (7 bases). CDR3 length equals 14 residues. V lost 5 bases and J 3 bases, leaving 11 bases between the germline ends. Germline CDR1 and CDR2: LNHDA and SQIVND (reference sequence). The CDR3 coding sequence is TGTGCCAGTAGTCGGAGGGGGGGCAAAAACATTCAGTACTTC. Translation: CASSRRGGKNIQYF.

The rearrangement joins TRBV5-6 to TRBJ2-5, with 9 nucleotides matching TRBD1. Germline V lookup: CDR1 SGHDT, CDR2 YYEEEE. The CDR3 runs 15 residues. With V trimmed by 4 bases and J by 2 bases, 6 bases remained unmatched. The CDR3 protein is CASSRGQGSQETQYF. CDR3 bases: TGTGCCAGCAGCCGGGGACAGGGATCTCAAGAGACCCAGTACTTC.

The V call is TRBV27, the J call TRBJ1-5; D ambiguous. The germline CDR1 and CDR2 sequences are MNHEY and SMNVEV (reference sequence). The germline V and J ends were trimmed by 3 bases and 5 bases, with 11 bases remaining between them. The CDR3 is 14 residues long. CDR3 sequence (DNA): TGTGCCAGCAGTTTGTCAGGTCGGTATCAGCCCCAGCATTTT. Its translation: CASSLSGRYQPQHF.

The V and J genes are TRBV19 and TRBJ1-1; 7 bases agree with TRBD1. The CDR3 sequence is 14 residues long. V lost 8 bases to trimming and J lost 1 base; unmatched junction nucleotides: 7. Looked up from germline, CDR1 is LNHDA and CDR2 is SQIVND (reference sequence). The CDR3 region has the DNA TGTGCCAGTTTTAACAGGGGAGAGAACACTGAAGCTTTCTTT. Protein product: CASFNRGENTEAFF.

This chain uses TRBV7-3 with TRBJ2-2; weak D call: TRBD1 (5 bases). Deletions cut 4 bases from V and 3 bases from J, with 15 bases between. CDR3 length equals 16 residues. CDR1 is SGHTA and CDR2 is FQGTGA in the germline V gene. CDR3: CASSSTNWGDTGELFF. CDR3 coding DNA: TGTGCCAGCAGCTCCACGAACTGGGGCGACACCGGGGAGCTGTTTTTT.

The chain joins TRBV28 to TRBJ1-5, with D uncertain. This CDR3 region has 13 residues. Germline values: CDR1 MDHEN, CDR2 SYDVKM. V lost 8 bases, J lost 0 bases, and 8 bases lay in between. DNA of the CDR3: TGTGCCAGCTCTCGGGATAGCAATCAGCCCCAGCATTTT. It codes for CASSRDSNQPQHF.

Turning to this clone: Other nucleotide sequences in the sample specify the same CDR3. The chain uses TRBV9 and TRBJ1-2, with D unclear. Deletions cut 2 bases from V and 2 bases from J, with 7 bases between. This CDR3 has 13 residues. Looked up from germline, CDR1 is SGDLS and CDR2 is YYNGEE. CDR3 nucleotides: TGTGCCAGCAGCGTTACGGAGAACTATGGCTACACCTTC. Amino acids: CASSVTENYGYTF.

The chain uses TRBV19 and TRBJ1-2; 8 nucleotides line up with TRBD1. Looked up from germline, CDR1 is LNHDA and CDR2 is SQIVND (reference sequence). The CDR3 extends over 13 amino acids. Trimming at V came to 0 bases and at J to 11 bases, leaving 5 bases not matched to a gene. The CDR3 loop reads CASSIDPTGVYTF. DNA of the CDR3: TGTGCCAGTAGTATAGATCCGACAGGGGTTTACACCTTC.

The J gene is TRBJ2-6, the V gene TRBV6-1, with TRBD2 matching 9 bases. CDR3 length: 15 amino acids. The J segment lost 0 bases and the V segment lost 10 bases, leaving 4 bases of the junction unmatched. Germline CDR1 is MNHNS and CDR2 is SASEGT. The CDR3 loop is CAIAGGVSGANVLTF. CDR3 nucleotides: TGTGCCATTGCGGGGGGGGTCTCTGGGGCCAACGTCCTGACTTTC.

Details on this clone: The junction departs from the called germline gene at one end, perhaps through a read error. CDR3 residues: CAGSVGLSTEAFF. In DNA form, the CDR3 reads TGTGCCGGCAGCGTAGGGTTGAGCACTGAAGCTTTCTTT. The chain combines TRBV9 with TRBJ1-1; D unclear. Germline V gives CDR1 SGDLS, CDR2 YYNGEE. The length of the CDR3 is 13 residues.

Of note for this clone: Different DNA sequences within this sample yield the same CDR3. J is TRBJ2-5 and V is TRBV2; TRBD1 might be the D (7 bases). Germline V gene sequence: CDR1 SNHLY, CDR2 FYNNEI. The CDR3 is made up of 14 amino acids. Between the trimmed V and J ends, which lost 7 bases and 1 base, there was a span of 13 bases. This CDR3 reads CASTRGDLQETQYF. CDR3 nucleotide sequence: TGTGCCAGCACCAGGGGGGACCTCCAAGAGACCCAGTACTTC.

This sequence joins TRBV11-2 and TRBJ2-5; the match to TRBD1 covers 7 bases. Germline V gene sequence: CDR1 SGHAT, CDR2 FQNNGV. This CDR3 comprises 14 residues. V lost 5 bases and J lost 1; bases outside the gene matches: 4. Here the CDR3 reads CASSTTGLQETQYF. The CDR3 DNA sequence: TGTGCCAGCAGCACGACAGGGCTCCAAGAGACCCAGTACTTC.